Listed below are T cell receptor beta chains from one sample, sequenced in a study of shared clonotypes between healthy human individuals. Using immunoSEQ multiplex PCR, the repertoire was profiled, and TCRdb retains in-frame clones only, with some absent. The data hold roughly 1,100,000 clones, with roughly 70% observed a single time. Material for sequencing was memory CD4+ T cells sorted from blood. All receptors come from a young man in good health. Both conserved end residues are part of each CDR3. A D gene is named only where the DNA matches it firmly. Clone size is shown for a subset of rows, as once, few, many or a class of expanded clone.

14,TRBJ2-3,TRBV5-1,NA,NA,CASSQRTVADTQYF,TGCGCCAGCAGCCAGAGGACGGTCGCAGATACGCAGTATTTT
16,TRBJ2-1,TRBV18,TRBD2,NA,CASSPPRGLAGGEQFF,TGTGCCAGCTCACCACCCCGTGGACTAGCGGGTGGTGAGCAGTTCTTC
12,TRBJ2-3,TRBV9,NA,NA,CASSVASDTQYF,TGTGCCAGCAGCGTAGCTTCTGATACGCAGTATTTT
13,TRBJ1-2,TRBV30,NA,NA,CAWRGLQGYGYTF,TGTGCCTGGAGAGGCCTACAGGGTTATGGCTACACCTTC
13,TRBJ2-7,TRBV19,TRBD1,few,CASSRTGAYEQYF,TGTGCCAGTAGCCGAACAGGGGCCTACGAGCAGTACTTC
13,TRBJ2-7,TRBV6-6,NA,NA,CASRASPQDEQYF,TGTGCCAGCAGGGCCAGCCCCCAGGACGAGCAGTACTTC
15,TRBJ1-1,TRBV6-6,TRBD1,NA,CASSYSRTGGTEAFF,TGTGCCAGCAGTTACTCGAGAACAGGGGGCACTGAAGCTTTCTTT
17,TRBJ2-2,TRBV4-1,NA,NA,CASSPIGRRGGTGELFF,TGCGCCAGCAGCCCAATCGGTCGCAGGGGGGGGACCGGGGAGCTGTTTTTT
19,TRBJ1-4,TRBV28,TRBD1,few,CASSLPGQVAGSTNEKLFF,TGTGCCAGCAGTTTACCAGGACAGGTGGCCGGGAGCACTAATGAAAAACTGTTTTTT
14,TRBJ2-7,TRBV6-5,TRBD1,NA,CASSAGTEIYEQYF,TGTGCCAGCAGTGCCGGGACAGAAATCTACGAGCAGTACTTC
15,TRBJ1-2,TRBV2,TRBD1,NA,CASSEEGRGSHGYTF,TGTGCCAGCAGTGAAGAGGGCAGGGGGAGCCATGGCTACACCTTC
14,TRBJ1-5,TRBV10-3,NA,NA,CAISESRTNQPQHF,TGTGCCATCAGTGAGTCGCGGACCAATCAGCCCCAGCATTTT
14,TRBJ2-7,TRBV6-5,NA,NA,CASSLGGAPYEQYF,TGTGCCAGCAGCCTAGGGGGAGCCCCCTACGAGCAGTACTTC
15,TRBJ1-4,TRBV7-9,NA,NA,CASSLALGSNEKLFF,TGTGCCAGCAGCTTAGCCCTGGGCAGTAATGAAAAACTGTTTTTT
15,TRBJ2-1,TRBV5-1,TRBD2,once,CASRLAGEQYNEQFF,TGCGCCAGCAGACTAGCGGGGGAGCAATACAATGAGCAGTTCTTC
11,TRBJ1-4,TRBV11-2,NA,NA,CASSGSEKLFF,TGTGCCAGCAGCGGAAGTGAAAAACTGTTTTTT
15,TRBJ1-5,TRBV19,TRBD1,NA,CASSYPTRGHEPQHF,TGTGCCAGTAGTTACCCGACCAGGGGGCATGAGCCCCAGCATTTT
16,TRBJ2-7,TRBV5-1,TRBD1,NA,CASSLAQGTGGGEQYF,TGCGCCAGCAGCTTGGCCCAAGGGACAGGGGGCGGAGAGCAGTACTTC
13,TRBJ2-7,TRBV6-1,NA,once,CASSDRPGYEQYF,TGTGCCAGCAGTGACCGGCCGGGCTACGAGCAGTACTTC
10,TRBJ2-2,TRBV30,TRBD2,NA,CAWRSGGLFF,TGTGCCTGGAGGTCGGGGGGGCTGTTTTTT
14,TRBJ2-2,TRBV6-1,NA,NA,CASMGLANTGELFF,TGTGCCAGCATGGGGCTAGCGAACACCGGGGAGCTGTTTTTT
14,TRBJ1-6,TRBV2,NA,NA,CASLSTVYNSPLHF,TGTGCCAGCCTGTCGACAGTGTATAATTCACCCCTCCACTTT
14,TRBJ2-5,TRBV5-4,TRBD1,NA,CASRRDREGETQYF,TGTGCCAGCAGGAGAGACAGGGAAGGAGAGACCCAGTACTTC
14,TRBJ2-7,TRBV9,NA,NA,CASSVGRNAYEQYF,TGTGCCAGCAGCGTAGGACGAAACGCCTACGAGCAGTACTTC
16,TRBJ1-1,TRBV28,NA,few,CASSFPKQSRGTGAFF,TGTGCCAGCAGTTTCCCAAAACAGTCTCGCGGAACTGGAGCTTTCTTT